What follows describes a single TCR beta chain. Antigen: not known. A junction end diverges from the germline sequence, so it may reflect a read error. Included in the TCR beta cDNA libraries were unique molecular identifiers. T cells numbering roughly 0.95 to 11 million gave rise to about 490,000 cDNA molecules. Via MiXCR, TCRdb re-called the PCR reads, giving one row per CDR3 protein. This table has 750,000 to 950,000 distinct CDR3 sequences, approximately 50% appearing once. The CDR3 totals 12 residues. The germline gives CDR1 SGHTA, CDR2 FQGTGA. This specimen belongs to a study of post-analysis software for immune sequencing data. In the study overall: Relapsing-remitting, secondary progressive and progressive-relapsing multiple sclerosis were all included among the disease courses. Findings of the study overall: When the samples were clustered directly with F measure, those that had been prepared in the same batch showed strong co-clustering. Four or five TRBV segments (TRBV5-6, TRBV5-1 and TRBV20-1 among them) occurred more frequently in patients than in controls. Comparison with controls showed significantly lower normalized Chao1 diversity in multiple sclerosis patients.

Specimen: blood. The source of this sequence is a girl aged 10 to 17 with multiple sclerosis. The chain links TRBV7-3 to TRBJ2-1; no firm D call. The CDR3 spells CANSPSRNEQFF. The CDR3 DNA follows: TGTGCCAACAGCCCCTCTCGGAATGAGCAGTTCTTC.